Given below is one T cell receptor (beta chain) in context. This clone has more than one count but fewer than ten. The antigen it recognizes is unknown. The sample holds no much larger clone one base away, and base qualities are not on file. This sample was included in a study of cytomegalovirus exposure and HLA in healthy donors (dated by TCRdb to about 2017). Study-level background: An earlier analysis of several hundred of the donors reported approximately 270 Gb of sequence data and 117 million unique TCR beta sequences from 150 million to 200 million T cells. A later genetic analysis used genome-wide SNP genotypes for about three fifths of the 666 donors, treating that subset as a discovery cohort. The study aimed to test whether signatures of past pathogen exposure could be identified by cataloging public T cell receptors. High-throughput TCR immunosequencing, statistical association of individual TCRs with disease status, and machine learning were combined to predict cytomegalovirus infection status. In an earlier analysis of around 540 of the donors, high-throughput TCR beta sequencing was used to judge whether each TCR beta V gene segment behaved as functional or pseudogenic. Rather than drawing on any new phenotypic data, the later analysis identified candidate immune exposures from TCR beta sequences and the way those sequences occurred across donors. The study profiled the T cell repertoires of approximately 700 subjects by immunosequencing and related them to cytomegalovirus serostatus. Typing coverage varied by locus: roughly 620-640 donors for A, B, C, DRB1 and DQB1; roughly 520 for DQA1; 606 for DPA1; 450 to 480 for DPB1. Four or five DR-DQ haplotypes were treated as single units for association and clustering because of strong linkage in the cohort. HLA typing included class I and class II loci at four-digit resolution. Donor age, sex, ethnicity and CMV serostatus were compiled alongside the repertoire data. A later analysis re-examined previously published TCR beta repertoires from over 500 donors and added high-resolution HLA genotyping to investigate patterns of TCR occurrence. Among roughly 400 genotyped donors of the cohort, an average of about 240,000 unique TCR beta nucleotide sequences was sequenced per donor, of which about 19% were non-productive. Among the roughly 400 genotyped donors, around 79% belonged to the genetic ancestry cluster associated with self-reported Caucasian donors. Every discovery cohort repertoire had been produced on one sequencing platform. Roughly 310 gigabases of sequencing data and approximately 93 million unique TCR sequences were included in an early release covering 550 to 650 HLA-typed donors. Along with the approximately 600-subject first cohort, a separate validation cohort of around 110 different subjects was used.

V is pared back by 7 bases and J by 2 bases, with 15 bases lying between the germline termini. Reading the germline V gene gives CDR1 MDHEN and CDR2 SYDVKM. The cysteine opens and the phenylalanine closes a CDR3 of 15 amino acids. The DNA shown is the 45-base CDR3, in frame from base 1. The library was made by the immunoSEQ multiplex PCR assay. For the multiplex PCR, a mixture combining 60 forward primers for TCR Vbeta segments and 13 reverse primers for TCR Jbeta segments was used. The CDR3 region of rearranged TCR beta genes was amplified from genomic DNA by a multiplex PCR assay. On the Illumina HiSeq System, the amplified TCR beta libraries were sequenced as 87-base-pair reads. The original methods were these. A later analysis tallied roughly 78 million unique TCR beta chains across the 700 or so repertoires, and around 9.9 million of those chains were shared by two or more donors. Raw reads were error-corrected and collapsed into unique sequences by a nearest-neighbor algorithm in which closely related sequences were merged to remove PCR and sequencing errors. Alignment of CDR3 sequences to IMGT reference sequences was used to assign V, D and J gene segments. For a sequence to be retained, at least a six-nucleotide match to both a V gene segment and a J gene segment was required. A rearrangement was called productive if the CDR3 had no stop codons and remained in frame with V and J, and every other rearrangement was called non-productive. Following IMGT convention, CDR3 was defined as the stretch from the second conserved V-encoded cysteine to the conserved J-encoded phenylalanine. Sequences without an unambiguous match to a single V gene segment were excluded from the earlier analysis of 450 to 650 of the donors. An earlier analysis of fewer than 650 of the donors classified V segments as functional when productive rearrangements were above 56.7% and as segregating when the standard deviation between donors was above 5%. A statistical classification framework was built for diagnosing cytomegalovirus status from the catalog of TCR beta chain sequences. A later analysis assigned V and J genes by comparing TCR nucleotide sequences with IMGT/GENE-DB human TR gene sequences. The TCRdist pipeline was used in a later analysis to assign CDR3 sequences and most-parsimonious VDJ recombination scenarios. In a later analysis, each TCR beta chain was defined by its CDR3 amino acid sequence together with its V-gene family, and reads without a unique V-gene family were excluded. As a way to deal with suspected cross-contamination and a sequencing artifact, a later analysis dropped 640 or so nucleotide sequences that were highly shared and had low generation probability. A later analysis calculated a clonal expansion index for each public chain from normalized within-repertoire ranks of inferred template counts. In a later analysis, generation probabilities were computed with a VDJ recombination model fitted to out-of-frame rearrangements, and the resulting probabilities were checked against IGoR. In a later analysis, hypergeometric tests were used to score TCR-TCR, TCR-HLA and TCR-CMV co-occurrence, with a repertoire-size bias correction applied to TCR pairs. A later analysis estimated false discovery rates by permuting HLA or CMV assignments 20 times. A later analysis grouped co-occurring TCRs with DBSCAN, adding TCRdist sequence similarity when clustering within HLA-allele-positive subsets. Repertoires with fewer than 30,000 or more than 120,000 public chains, plus five repertoires with anomalous nucleotide sharing, were excluded from co-occurrence clustering. The table was pulled from immuneACCESS by TCRdb, which kept in-frame rearrangements only. Such tables lose some clones; where checked, under half of the loss comes from unresolved V genes, and the rest has no known cause. The V and J calls and clone size were taken over from that table, and D and trimming were inferred from the DNA. Within this sample are nearly 65,000 clones, with around 73% of them counted one time only. 5.4% of the sample belongs to the ten largest clones.

Overall study outcomes, separate from this receptor: Three of the identified cytomegalovirus-associated TCR beta chains were confirmed in vitro to be specific for cytomegalovirus antigens. A cluster of highly shared sequence variants was judged likely to represent a technical artifact of the sequencing pipeline. According to a later analysis, parvovirus B19, influenza, CMV and Epstein-Barr virus appeared linked to several top co-occurrence clusters. In a later analysis, the rate of TCR association differed among HLA loci, with DRB1 alleles having the most associated TCRs and HLA-C alleles having the fewest. Correlated functional status among segregating V segments might reflect linkage disequilibrium, but an unknown experimental factor could not be ruled out. According to the authors, the approach could potentially be generalized to other disease states and immunological phenotypes. In the study, approximately 160 TCR beta chains were listed as associated with cytomegalovirus. Most TCR sequences were seen in very few donors, while some public TCRs were found in many individuals. Immune exposure information for the cohort was limited to CMV serostatus. A later analysis found that most CMV-associated TCR beta chains appeared HLA-restricted, with HLA associations seemingly driven largely by CMV exposure. The 87-base-pair reads could not distinguish some IMGT-functional V segments, including TRBV6-2 and TRBV6-3, so those segments were excluded. Assigning TCR associations to individual alleles was difficult when HLA alleles, especially DR and DQ, strongly co-occurred. Compared with equally common non-associated chains, HLA-associated TCR beta chains in a later analysis were more clonally expanded and had lower generation probabilities. Because some donors lacked HLA typing at each locus, the association tests relied only on the typed subset. Only TCR beta chains were sequenced in this cohort, and the absence of alpha or paired-chain data limited detectable features. The earlier analysis of 587 of the donors excluded 15 to 20 rarely observed V segments, including chromosome 9 orphons, because counts were too low. A further reported finding was that TCR beta sequences accurately predicted the HLA-A and HLA-B alleles for most subjects in the first cohort. In both the original and validation cohorts, the classifier was reported to diagnose cytomegalovirus status with high specificity and sensitivity. Specific HLA alleles were associated with 18,000 or so TCR beta sequences at a false discovery rate of 0.05 in a later analysis. An earlier analysis of approximately 500 of the donors showed that most TCR beta V segments appeared in productive rearrangements either about 87% or about 30% of the time, which broadly matched IMGT annotations. The presence/absence analyses assumed that sequencing depth was roughly uniform across donors, and that assumption may not be true. Compared with the approximately 710-donor mean, donors in an Asian-associated ancestry cluster had fewer N-insertions in productive TCRs, according to a later genetic analysis. A later genetic analysis associated a missense DCLRE1C variant with V-gene and J-gene trimming of TCR beta chains, and an independent cohort replicated the association.

The cohort consisted of 666 healthy bone marrow donors. Cohort members were all nominally healthy when sampled, although unrecorded immune exposures were likely present. The donor was CMV seronegative and belonged to the group of 352 seronegative cohort members. Every donor gave a peripheral blood sample, and the peripheral blood mononuclear cells from that sample were used for TCR beta sequencing. Genomic DNA extraction from the blood cell samples was performed with the Qiagen DNeasy Blood Extraction Kit. The sequencing sample was made of PBMCs. The V and J genes are TRBV28 and TRBJ1-5, with no D gene named confidently. The clonotype was recovered from a man aged 50 to 59 in good health and CMV-seronegative. The CDR3 protein: CASTFTWGGNQPQHF. The nucleotide sequence reads TGTGCCAGCACCTTTACCTGGGGAGGCAATCAGCCCCAGCATTTT.